This T cell receptor (beta chain) was sequenced for a study of blood T cells in healthy people across ages. Study summary: Per every two T cells, about one barcoded beta molecule was captured by template switching.

It was with a sample-barcoded 5' primer and a J-beta primer mix that a second PCR of roughly 7 to 12 cycles was run. TCRdb reprocessed the 5' RACE reads via MiXCR and lists one record per CDR3 protein. This table has some 700,000 distinct CDR3 sequences, roughly two fifths appearing once. The table lists this clonotype with a few counts. With 4 bases removed from V and 0 bases from J, the gap between germline ends came to 10 bases. The germline gives CDR1 SGHRS, CDR2 YFSETQ. The CDR3 length is 14 residues. V usage is TRBV5-1 and J usage is TRBJ2-5; D might be TRBD1 (5 bases). Sequencing used blood. This TCR was recovered from an older woman in good health. CDR3 coding DNA: TGCGCCAGCAGCACTACAGGTTACCAAGAGACCCAGTACTTC. This gives the protein CASSTTGYQETQYF. The variable domain in full, with the rest retrieved from reference TRBV5-1 and TRBJ2-5, is KAGVTQTPRYLIKTRGQQVTLSCSPISGHRSVSWYQQTPGQGLQFLFEYFSETQRNKGNFPGRFSGRQFSNSRSEMNVSTLELGDSALYLCASSTTGYQETQYFGPGTRLLVL.